This T cell receptor beta chain was captured in a study of T cell responses to AZD1222 COVID-19 vaccine. Study-level background: Second doses that came at about 4 or about 12 weeks were put together.

Sequencing was performed with immunoSEQ multiplex PCR; in TCRdb, only in-frame clones are kept and a portion is missing. The data hold approximately 110,000 clones, with about 85% observed a single time. Worth noting for this clone: Its target is unknown.

Overall study results and limits: Repertoire sampling occurred only after the peak T cell response.

The sequence was obtained from an adult in good health. Here the sequenced sample was peripheral blood, taken on day 0 of AZD1222 vaccination.

The CDR3 bases are TGTGCCTGGAGTGTACTGACTTTGGGGGACACCATATATTTT. It yields the protein CAWSVLTLGDTIYF. J is TRBJ1-3 and V is TRBV30; the D gene is possibly TRBD1 (5 bases). Germline CDR1 is GTSNPN and CDR2 is SVGIG (reference sequence). The CDR3 runs to 14 residues. Trimming took 0 bases from V and 8 from J, leaving 14 bases between them.